This TCR beta chain was profiled in a study of blood T cell repertoires in COVID-19. Looking at the study overall: Material from acute and convalescent COVID-19 was sourced from the United States, Italy and Spain. PBMCs, B-cell-depleted T cells, or T cells were the source of the cDNA or gDNA that made up the material.

Seattle cases were enrolled at active infection and followed longitudinally. The CDR3 runs to 13 residues. Germline V gene sequence: CDR1 SNHLY, CDR2 FYNNEI. With V trimmed by 7 bases and J by 4 bases, 5 bases remained unmatched. Original analysis: Quantification of nucleated cells was approximated via reference gene primer amplification. The protocol was immunoSEQ multiplex PCR, while the TCRdb copy is restricted to in-frame clones and leaves out a portion. V and J calls and clone size are given by that table; D and trimming were obtained from the DNA. The sample records approximately 250,000 clones, 92% being singletons.

The chain combines TRBV2 with TRBJ1-2; TRBD1 agrees at 8 bases. The sequence was collected from a man aged 25 to 40 with COVID-19, enrolled during active disease. Sequences were obtained from peripheral blood. For the CDR3, the DNA is TGTGCCAGCATTTGGACAGGGAGCTATGGCTACACCTTC. This translates into CASIWTGSYGYTF.